The source of this TCR beta chain is a study of blood T cell repertoires in COVID-19. Study in general: Nucleic acid was either cDNA or gDNA, and it came from T cells, B-cell-depleted T cells, or PBMCs.

CDR1 is MNHEY, CDR2 SMNVEV, per germline (reference sequence). Trimming removed 7 bases from V and 4 bases from J, with 16 bases in between. This CDR3 comprises 14 residues. Clones were read by immunoSEQ multiplex PCR, and TCRdb kept only the in-frame ones, dropping some. Of about 67,000 clones in the sample, 80% to 85% are singletons; the top ten hold roughly 39%. This chain connects TRBV27 to TRBJ1-1; unclear D gene. The sequenced sample consisted of peripheral blood. The receptor was derived from a human donor in a cohort sampled during active COVID-19. CDR3 DNA sequence: TGTGCCAGCACCAACCGGGGAGGAGGCACTGAAGCTTTCTTT. Amino acid sequence: CASTNRGGGTEAFF.